This T cell receptor (beta chain) was sequenced during a study of control samples from healthy donors and cancer patients (dated by TCRdb to about 2020). The junction carries 16 bases between V and J, which are trimmed by 5 bases and 6 bases respectively. The germline V gene (reference sequence) sets CDR1 to SEHNR and CDR2 to FQNEAQ. The CDR3 sequence holds 14 residues, the cysteine and phenylalanine included. Only the CDR3 part of the read is kept: 42 bases, read in frame from the first base. A word on this clone: Its antigen remains undetermined. No much larger clone is present one base from it, and per-base qualities are unavailable.

Library generation was performed with the immunoSEQ multiplex PCR assay. TCRdb mirrors the immuneACCESS table, restricted to in-frame sequences. Some clones are absent from its copies; in checked studies, under half trace to an unresolved V gene, and the reason for the others is unknown. A total of about 150,000 clones appear in this sample, over 90% of them only once. In total, the top ten clones hold under 2.5% of the sample. The sequenced material came from blood. Recombination connected TRBV7-9 to TRBJ1-2, with the D gene not confidently named. This TCR was sampled from a middle-aged man in good health. The CDR3 has the sequence CASSPMGRENGYTF. At the DNA level, the sequence is TGTGCCAGCAGCCCGATGGGAAGGGAGAATGGCTACACCTTC.